This TCR beta chain was obtained from a study of CD8+ T cells in alopecia areata. Overall study: The drug, oral tofacitinib, was given to treated patients at 5 to 10 mg twice daily. General study points: Affected lesional scalp, above all in alopecia totalis/universalis, was more clonal than normal scalp.

Stated treatment: oral pan-JAK inhibitor, 5-10 mg twice daily. RNA, once extracted, was reverse transcribed into cDNA for use as the sequencing template. Using immunoSEQ multiplex PCR, the repertoire was profiled, and TCRdb retains in-frame clones only, with some absent. The sample shows around 190,000 clones, around three fifths of them seen only once. This clone has just a few counts. Antigen unknown. CDR1 is MNHEY, CDR2 SVGAGI, per germline. The ends were cut back, 1 base at V and 4 bases at J, with 5 bases in the middle. The CDR3 has 12 amino acids. The sequencing here drew on CD4+ T cells sorted from blood, taken at week 49, from a patient treated with tofacitinib. J is TRBJ2-7 and V is TRBV6-5; no reliable D call. The receptor was isolated from a human donor with alopecia areata. For the CDR3, the DNA is TGTGCCAGCAGTTACTTCTTTTACGAGCAGTACTTC. Translating gives CASSYFFYEQYF.